The rows below give T cell receptor beta chains drawn from one sample of a study of OX40 agonist ivuxolimab in advanced cancers. TCRdb's table, derived via immunoSEQ multiplex PCR, lists solely in-frame clones and lacks some. The sample lists under 85,000 clones, 94% occurring once. Material: CD4+ or CD8+ T cells sorted from blood, obtained in a trial of the OX40 agonist ivuxolimab. Every receptor here comes from an adult with an advanced solid tumor such as melanoma, head and neck, liver or kidney cancer. Both conserved end residues are part of each CDR3. D genes are given only for firm matches. Expanded clones get a size class; other rows say once, few or many, or leave the size out.

size	V	J	D	CDR3	DNA
-	TRBV7-1	TRBJ2-7	TRBD1	CASEPIGTVSYEQYF	TGTGCCAGCGAACCAATCGGGACAGTCTCCTACGAGCAGTACTTC
few	TRBV19	TRBJ2-3	-	CASNTRELGEDTQYF	TGTGCCAGTAATACCCGGGAGTTGGGGGAAGATACGCAGTATTTT
-	TRBV4-3	TRBJ1-2	-	CASSQAGGYGYTF	TGCGCCAGCAGCCAAGCAGGAGGCTATGGCTACACCTTC
-	TRBV7-2	TRBJ2-3	TRBD2	CASSLGAGGTDTQYF	TGTGCCAGCAGCTTAGGGGCGGGAGGGACAGATACGCAGTATTTT
-	TRBV11-3	TRBJ1-4	-	CASSLGPGGGEKLFF	TGTGCCAGCAGCTTAGGTCCCGGGGGCGGTGAAAAACTGTTTTTT
-	TRBV28	TRBJ2-7	TRBD2	CASSPRGGTYEQYF	TGTGCCAGCAGCCCCCGGGGGGGGACCTACGAGCAGTACTTC
-	TRBV30	TRBJ1-4	-	CAWSVPAESPSNEKLFF	TGTGCCTGGAGTGTACCGGCAGAGAGTCCATCTAATGAAAAACTGTTTTTT
few	TRBV9	TRBJ2-4	-	CASSPGGRGAEDIQYF	TGTGCCAGCAGCCCGGGTGGACGGGGTGCGGAGGACATTCAGTACTTC
-	TRBV9	TRBJ2-7	-	CASSVGGPRSYEQYF	TGTGCCAGCAGCGTAGGCGGACCGCGCAGCTACGAGCAGTACTTC
-	TRBV27	TRBJ2-3	-	CASSFPGFTDTQYF	TGTGCCAGCAGTTTCCCGGGTTTCACAGATACGCAGTATTTT
-	TRBV5-6	TRBJ2-7	-	CASSWGKGSYEQYF	TGTGCCAGCAGCTGGGGCAAGGGGTCCTACGAGCAGTACTTC
few	TRBV19	TRBJ2-7	-	CASSNTGYEQYF	TGTGCCAGTAGTAACACAGGTTACGAGCAGTACTTC
-	TRBV4-3	TRBJ2-7	TRBD2	CASSQEAAGLGDEQYF	TGCGCCAGCAGCCAAGAAGCGGCGGGACTAGGGGACGAGCAGTACTTC
-	TRBV5-6	TRBJ2-5	-	CASSPRTALGETQYF	TGTGCCAGCAGCCCGCGGACCGCCTTGGGGGAGACCCAGTACTTC
-	TRBV18	TRBJ1-3	-	CASSPEDRLILSGNTIYF	TGTGCCAGCTCACCAGAGGACCGACTCATTCTCTCTGGAAACACCATATATTTT
-	TRBV18	TRBJ2-5	-	CASSPLTETQETQYF	TGTGCCAGCTCACCGCTGACAGAGACCCAAGAGACCCAGTACTTC
-	TRBV9	TRBJ2-1	TRBD2	CASSPGTSGGSSYNEQFF	TGTGCCAGCAGCCCCGGGACTAGCGGAGGGAGCTCCTACAATGAGCAGTTCTTC
-	TRBV28	TRBJ1-2	-	CASSGRGTLQGGYGYTF	TGTGCCAGCTCCGGTAGGGGGACTCTTCAGGGCGGCTATGGCTACACCTTC
-	TRBV7-9	TRBJ1-2	-	CASSPFSGSYYGYTF	TGTGCCAGCAGCCCATTTTCGGGCAGCTACTATGGCTACACCTTC
-	TRBV9	TRBJ2-7	-	CASSITGDFSYEQYF	TGTGCCAGCTCGATTACGGGGGACTTCTCCTACGAGCAGTACTTC
-	TRBV11-2	TRBJ2-1	TRBD2	CASSPFYSGPYNEQFF	TGTGCCAGCAGCCCCTTCTATAGCGGGCCTTACAATGAGCAGTTCTTC
-	TRBV29-1	TRBJ2-1	TRBD2	CSVAGLAGGDGSYNEQFF	TGCAGCGTTGCAGGACTAGCGGGAGGAGACGGCTCCTACAATGAGCAGTTCTTC
-	TRBV6-1	TRBJ2-7	-	CASGTLSEQYF	TGTGCCAGCGGTACCCTCAGCGAGCAGTACTTC
-	TRBV4-3	TRBJ1-5	-	CASSQDARAHQPQHF	TGCGCCAGCAGCCAAGATGCCAGGGCCCATCAGCCCCAGCATTTT
-	TRBV28	TRBJ2-7	TRBD1	CASGPGQATYYEQYF	TGTGCCAGCGGCCCGGGACAGGCAACCTACTACGAGCAGTACTTC
-	TRBV4-2	TRBJ2-1	TRBD2	CASSQELAGVANEQFF	TGTGCCAGCAGCCAAGAACTAGCGGGAGTTGCCAATGAGCAGTTCTTC
-	TRBV19	TRBJ2-7	-	CASSIRGAAYEQYF	TGTGCCAGTAGTATTCGGGGGGCGGCCTACGAGCAGTACTTC
once	TRBV19	TRBJ1-1	-	CASSTRPREAFF	TGTGCCAGTAGTACCCGCCCCAGGGAAGCTTTCTTT
-	TRBV6-5	TRBJ2-1	-	CASSWGTNEQFF	TGTGCCAGCAGTTGGGGAACAAATGAGCAGTTCTTC
-	TRBV6-5	TRBJ2-7	TRBD2	CASSYSPSGGYEQYF	TGTGCCAGCAGTTACTCCCCTAGCGGAGGCTACGAGCAGTACTTC
-	TRBV7-9	TRBJ2-1	-	CASSLGPVMEFF	TGTGCCAGCAGCTTAGGGCCGGTAATGGAGTTCTTC
-	TRBV5-4	TRBJ2-2	-	CASSFGNGGGELFF	TGTGCCAGCAGCTTCGGGAACGGGGGCGGGGAGCTGTTTTTT
-	TRBV7-3	TRBJ2-3	-	CASSLNSGTDTQYF	TGTGCCAGCAGCTTAAATTCTGGCACAGATACGCAGTATTTT
-	TRBV5-1	TRBJ2-7	-	CASSLASGYSYEQYF	TGCGCCAGCAGCTTGGCTTCAGGGTATTCCTACGAGCAGTACTTC
-	TRBV28	TRBJ1-3	TRBD1	CASRGQGVAGNTIYF	TGTGCCAGCAGGGGACAGGGGGTGGCTGGAAACACCATATATTTT
once	TRBV7-2	TRBJ2-7	TRBD2	CASSSMAGLAGDYEQYF	TGTGCCAGCAGCTCCATGGCGGGACTAGCGGGAGACTACGAGCAGTACTTC